The source of this TCR beta chain is a study of blood T cell repertoires in COVID-19. Study in general: COVID-19 samples collected from the United States, Italy and Spain covered acute and convalescent phases. PBMCs, B-cell-depleted T cells, or T cells were the source of the cDNA or gDNA that made up the material.

As handled by the study authors: Amplifying reference gene primers gave estimates of nucleated cell counts. Sequencing used immunoSEQ multiplex PCR; TCRdb keeps in-frame clones, though not all of them. Clonal size and the V and J genes are those of that table, whereas D and trimming came from the DNA. Among some 200,000 clones, approximately 80% were seen once, and the ten largest hold approximately 0.9%. While infection was still active, Seattle patients were enrolled and then followed longitudinally. CDR1 and CDR2 from the germline V gene are SEHNR and FQNEAQ (reference sequence). The CDR3 runs to 16 residues. V was clipped by 5 bases and J by 4 bases; unmatched bases: 7.

The TCR comes from a man aged 60 to 75 with COVID-19, enrolled during active disease. The chain combines TRBV7-9 with TRBJ1-4; 10 bases are shared with TRBD1. What was sequenced was peripheral blood. CDR3 in amino acids: CASSERQGAGNEKLFF. The CDR3 DNA reads as TGTGCCAGCAGCGAGCGACAGGGGGCGGGTAATGAAAAACTGTTTTTT. The full variable domain, in which reference TRBV7-9 and TRBJ1-4 provide the parts outside the CDR3, is DTGVSQNPRHKITKRGQNVTFRCDPISEHNRLYWYRQTLGQGPEFLTYFQNEAQLEKSRLLSDRFSAERPKGSFSTLEIQRTEQGDSAMYLCASSERQGAGNEKLFFGSGTQLSVL.